This record concerns one T cell receptor (beta chain) sequence. The data were obtained in a study of early T cells in non-severe SARS-CoV-2 infection. As for the study in general: Sequencing targeted bulk RNA from unsorted whole blood, leaving chains unpaired.

Trimming stripped 5 bases from V and 10 bases from J, with 21 bases between. Per germline, CDR1 MDHEN and CDR2 SYDVKM. The CDR3 length is 16 residues. MiXCR, applied by TCRdb to the 5' RACE reads, yields one record per CDR3 protein. The repertoire holds over 85,000 distinct CDR3 sequences, roughly 15% seen once, with around 1.3% in the top ten. The rearrangement uses TRBV28 and TRBJ1-6; TRBD1 is a possible D gene (5 bases). The specimen was whole blood. The sequence was collected from an adult who was a healthcare worker with PCR-confirmed SARS-CoV-2 infection or an uninfected control (not recorded which). For the CDR3, the DNA is TGTGCCAGCAGTCCATCCATAGACAGATCGGGCTCACCCCTCCACTTT. This translates into CASSPSIDRSGSPLHF.